The 29 T cell receptor beta chains reported below all come from one sample, sequenced in a study of blood T cell repertoires in COVID-19 (dated by TCRdb to the early 2020s). The library was produced with the immunoSEQ multiplex PCR assay. Drawn from immuneACCESS, this table holds only the in-frame rearrangements with V and J called that TCRdb kept. Clones are partly lost; checked studies trace under half to an unresolved V gene and leave the rest unexplained. This sample is represented by hundreds of thousands of clones; roughly 90% of them were singletons. Of the sample, under 1.1% is held by the ten largest clones. Material for sequencing was peripheral blood. These receptors all come from a woman aged 40-49 years with COVID-19, enrolled during active disease.

As DNA, the CDR3 is TGCGCCAGCAGATTAGACAGGGGAACCGGGGAGCTGTTTTTT. Translation gives CASRLDRGTGELFF. The rearrangement uses TRBV5-1 and TRBJ2-2, with 8 positions matching TRBD1. CDR1 and CDR2 from the germline V gene are SGHRS and YFSETQ. The CDR3 spans 14 residues. The ends lost 5 bases at V and 5 bases at J; junction bases unmatched: 5. Full variable domain (remainder filled in from reference TRBV5-1 and TRBJ2-2): KAGVTQTPRYLIKTRGQQVTLSCSPISGHRSVSWYQQTPGQGLQFLFEYFSETQRNKGNFPGRFSGRQFSNSRSEMNVSTLELGDSALYLCASRLDRGTGELFFGEGSRLTVL.

This chain joins TRBV27 and TRBJ1-1, with D uncertain. V lost 3 bases and J lost 8, with 10 bases in between. This CDR3 has 12 residues. The germline CDR1 and CDR2 sequences are MNHEY and SMNVEV (reference sequence). Written as DNA, the CDR3 is TGTGCCAGCAGTTTCCCCCTATCGGAAGCTTTCTTT. Protein sequence: CASSFPLSEAFF.

V gene TRBV7-8 combines with J gene TRBJ2-5; 8 bases agree with TRBD1. The germline CDR1 and CDR2 sequences are SGHVS and FQNEAQ. V dropped 4 bases and J dropped 3; count of bases not matched to a gene: 7. The CDR3 totals 15 residues. The CDR3 loop is CASSSQGGKEETQYF. The CDR3 coding sequence is TGTGCCAGCAGCTCACAGGGGGGAAAAGAAGAGACCCAGTACTTC. Drawing the rest from reference TRBV7-8 and TRBJ2-5, the complete variable domain is GAGVSQSPRYKVAKRGQDVALRCDPISGHVSLFWYQQALGQGPEFLTYFQNEAQLDKSGLPSDRFFAERPEGSVSTLKIQRTQQEDSAVYLCASSSQGGKEETQYFGPGTRLLVL.

This chain joins TRBV5-1 and TRBJ2-7; 9 nucleotides line up with TRBD1. The CDR3 runs to 14 residues. Germline CDR1 reads SGHRS; CDR2 reads YFSETQ. The trim removed 0 bases at V and 5 bases at J, leaving 3 bases unmatched. The CDR3 DNA reads TGCGCCAGCAGCTTGGGGGACAGGGTACACGAGCAGTACTTC. Residues: CASSLGDRVHEQYF.

This sequence joins TRBV7-9 and TRBJ1-1, with D possibly TRBD1 on 5 matching bases. The germline V and J ends were trimmed by 2 bases and 1 base, with 11 bases remaining between them. The germline CDR1 and CDR2 sequences are SEHNR and FQNEAQ (reference sequence). CDR3 length equals 15 residues. CDR3 sequence reads: CASSLRGQENTEAFF. Written as DNA, the CDR3 is TGTGCCAGCAGCTTAAGGGGTCAGGAGAACACTGAAGCTTTCTTT.

This clone has more than one count but fewer than ten. CDR3: CASSLGAGLYGYTF. In DNA form, the CDR3 reads TGTGCCAGCAGCTTAGGGGCAGGTCTGTACGGCTACACCTTC. J is TRBJ1-2 and V is TRBV7-9; no reliable D call. The CDR3 consists of 14 residues. The V end lost 1 base, the J end lost 8 bases, and 14 bases lay between the germline ends. Looked up from germline, CDR1 is SEHNR and CDR2 is FQNEAQ (reference sequence).

The chain recombines TRBV20-1 with TRBJ1-2; D unresolved. CDR3 length: 15 residues. Trimming took 3 bases from V and 6 from J, leaving 20 bases between them. Germline V gene data show CDR1 as DFQATT and CDR2 as SNEGSKA (reference sequence). The CDR3 DNA sequence: TGCAGTGCTAGTGGCGTCCGGCGGTTTTCAGATGGCTACACCTTC. Translation: CSASGVRRFSDGYTF.

The chain links TRBV7-8 to TRBJ1-1, with 9 bases fitting TRBD1. The CDR3 loop spans 16 amino acids. The V segment lost 2 bases and the J segment 1 base; nucleotides outside the gene matches: 5. CDR1 SGHVS and CDR2 FQNEAQ come from the germline V gene. For the CDR3, the DNA is TGTGCCAGCAGCTTATCTCCGGGACAGGGGAACACTGAAGCTTTCTTT. It is translated as CASSLSPGQGNTEAFF. The entire variable domain, with the rest obtained from reference TRBV7-8 and TRBJ1-1, is as follows: GAGVSQSPRYKVAKRGQDVALRCDPISGHVSLFWYQQALGQGPEFLTYFQNEAQLDKSGLPSDRFFAERPEGSVSTLKIQRTQQEDSAVYLCASSLSPGQGNTEAFFGQGTRLTVV.

This sequence joins TRBV4-3 and TRBJ1-2; TRBD1 matches 7 bases. J lost 2 bases, V lost 3 bases, and 6 bases had no gene match. Germline V gene sequence: CDR1 LGHNA, CDR2 YSLEER. This CDR3 has 15 amino acids. The DNA of the CDR3 is TGCGCCAGCAGCCAGGATACAGGGGTAAACTATGGCTACACCTTC. Its protein product is CASSQDTGVNYGYTF.

This chain joins TRBV7-9 and TRBJ1-2; 8 bases are a match to TRBD1. Germline CDR1 reads SEHNR; CDR2 reads FQNEAQ (reference sequence). The V gene end was trimmed by 4 bases and the J gene end by 8 bases; junction bases not matched to a gene: 3. The CDR3 contains 12 residues. This CDR3 is CASSSGTGGYTF. CDR3 coding DNA: TGTGCCAGCAGCTCCGGGACAGGAGGCTACACCTTC.

This clone was recorded only once. The V call is TRBV27, the J call TRBJ2-2, with a tentative D call TRBD1 (6 bases). The V end lost 3 bases, the J end lost 1 base, and 12 bases lay between the germline ends. Germline CDR1 and CDR2: MNHEY and SMNVEV (reference sequence). The CDR3 length is 16 residues. In DNA, the CDR3 is TGTGCCAGCAGTTTTGGCAGACAGGTGAACACCGGGGAGCTGTTTTTT. Protein: CASSFGRQVNTGELFF.

The rearrangement uses TRBV12-5 and TRBJ1-2; maybe TRBD1 (5 bases). Trimming stripped 5 bases from V and 0 bases from J, with 19 bases between. The germline gives CDR1 LGHNT, CDR2 FRNRAP. CDR3 length equals 17 residues. This CDR3 is CASGPLPGGLANYGYTF. The CDR3, as DNA: TGTGCTAGTGGTCCCTTGCCCGGGGGTTTAGCTAACTATGGCTACACCTTC.

This clone was observed a handful of times. V usage is TRBV5-5 and J usage is TRBJ2-7; D remains unclear. CDR3 length: 15 residues. CDR1 is SGHKS and CDR2 is YYEKEE in the germline V gene (reference sequence). Trimming took off 4 bases at V and 2 bases at J, with 16 bases between the two ends. CDR3: CASSVMAQSTYEQYF. The DNA for the CDR3 is TGTGCCAGCAGCGTAATGGCACAGAGCACCTACGAGCAGTACTTC.

This clone was observed at least ten times. This chain uses TRBV24-1 with TRBJ2-1; no definite D call. The CDR3 runs to 14 residues. The ends were cut back, 0 bases at V and 12 bases at J, with 14 bases in the middle. CDR1 KGHDR and CDR2 SFDVKD come from the germline V gene. The CDR3 loop is CATSDLGYSYGQFF. The CDR3 region has the DNA TGTGCCACCAGTGATTTGGGGTACAGCTATGGGCAGTTCTTC.

This clone was seen a single time. The chain has TRBV20-1 and TRBJ2-1; 9 bases fit TRBD2. The V segment lost 3 bases and the J segment 9 bases; nucleotides outside the gene matches: 12. Germline loops: CDR1 DFQATT, CDR2 SNEGSKA (reference sequence). This CDR3 has 15 amino acids. DNA of the CDR3: TGCAGTGCTAGTCGTAGCGGGAGCTTCCAGAGTGAGCAGTTCTTC. This translates into CSASRSGSFQSEQFF.

V is TRBV18 and J is TRBJ2-1, with 9 nucleotides matching TRBD2. The CDR3 totals 16 residues. V shed 0 bases, J shed 7 bases, and the junction held 7 bases outside the gene matches. CDR1 KGHSH and CDR2 LQKENI come from the germline V gene. DNA of the CDR3: TGTGCCAGCTCACCACCGTTAGCGGGAGAAGGGAATGAGCAGTTCTTC. Protein: CASSPPLAGEGNEQFF.

The V call is TRBV5-1, the J call TRBJ2-4; 7 bases map to TRBD1. The trim removed 5 bases at V and 4 bases at J, leaving 6 bases unmatched. This CDR3 has 14 residues. The germline CDR1 and CDR2 sequences are SGHRS and YFSETQ. CDR3 protein: CASRPGTEKNIQYF. The CDR3 DNA follows: TGCGCCAGCAGGCCCGGGACAGAAAAAAACATTCAGTACTTC.

The chain links TRBV7-2 to TRBJ1-6, with D unclear. Germline CDR1 SGHTA, CDR2 FQGNSA. V lost 3 bases and J 4 bases, leaving 4 bases between the germline ends. The CDR3 covers 13 residues. The CDR3: CASSFQYNSPLHF. CDR3 DNA: TGTGCCAGCAGCTTTCAATATAATTCACCCCTCCACTTT.

This clone was picked up one time. The chain carries TRBV7-9 and TRBJ1-6; 9 bases map to TRBD1. This CDR3 comprises 15 residues. With 4 bases clipped from V and 9 bases from J, the junction kept 7 bases outside the gene matches. CDR1 and CDR2 (germline): SEHNR, FQNEAQ (reference sequence). In nucleotides, the CDR3 is TGTGCCAGCAGCTCCCCGACAGGGGGAAGTTCACCCCTCCACTTT. This gives the protein CASSSPTGGSSPLHF.

This rearrangement joins TRBV5-1 to TRBJ2-3; tentatively, D is TRBD1 (6 bases). The CDR3 runs 15 residues. The V end was cut by 2 bases, the J end by 2 bases, with 12 bases between. Germline values: CDR1 SGHRS, CDR2 YFSETQ. In DNA, the CDR3 is TGCGCCAGCAGCTTCCTCACAGGGAACACAGATACGCAGTATTTT. This codes for CASSFLTGNTDTQYF. Full variable domain (missing parts from reference TRBV5-1 and TRBJ2-3): KAGVTQTPRYLIKTRGQQVTLSCSPISGHRSVSWYQQTPGQGLQFLFEYFSETQRNKGNFPGRFSGRQFSNSRSEMNVSTLELGDSALYLCASSFLTGNTDTQYFGPGTRLTVL.

This CDR3 is CASSHPIGAEEGSPLHF. CDR3 nucleotide sequence: TGTGCCAGCAGCCACCCAATAGGGGCCGAGGAGGGTTCACCCCTCCACTTT. The rearrangement uses TRBV3-1 (or the pseudogene TRBV3-2) and TRBJ1-6; D possibly corresponds to TRBD1 (5 bases). CDR1 and CDR2 (germline): LGHDT, YNNKEL (reference sequence). This CDR3 comprises 17 residues. The ends were cut back, 3 bases at V and 9 bases at J, with 21 bases in the middle.

V and J are TRBV7-2 and TRBJ1-5, with 9 bases identical to TRBD1. CDR1 is SGHTA, CDR2 FQGNSA, per germline. V shed 1 base, J shed 1 base, and the junction held 11 bases outside the gene matches. The CDR3 contains 19 residues. The CDR3 sequence is CASSLDSGQGLGSNQPQHF. CDR3 DNA: TGTGCCAGCAGCTTAGATTCCGGACAGGGGTTAGGAAGCAATCAGCCCCAGCATTTT. Full variable domain (missing parts from reference TRBV7-2 and TRBJ1-5): GAGVSQSPSNKVTEKGKDVELRCDPISGHTALYWYRQSLGQGLEFLIYFQGNSAPDKSGLPSDRFSAERTGGSVSTLTIQRTQQEDSAVYLCASSLDSGQGLGSNQPQHFGDGTRLSIL.

J is TRBJ2-6 and V is TRBV11-2, with D tentatively TRBD2 (5 bases). CDR3 length equals 17 residues. Germline V gene sequence: CDR1 SGHAT, CDR2 FQNNGV. Between the trimmed V and J ends, which lost 5 bases and 4 bases, there was a span of 18 bases. This chain's CDR3 is CASSRGLGPRGANVLTF. DNA for the CDR3: TGTGCCAGCAGCCGAGGACTGGGCCCTCGGGGGGCCAACGTCCTGACTTTC. The whole variable domain, remainder taken from reference TRBV11-2 and TRBJ2-6, is EAGVAQSPRYKIIEKRQSVAFWCNPISGHATLYWYQQILGQGPKLLIQFQNNGVVDDSQLPKDRFSAERLKGVDSTLKIQPAKLEDSAVYLCASSRGLGPRGANVLTFGAGSRLTVL.

The rearrangement links TRBV7-6 to TRBJ2-1, with 7 bases matching TRBD1. Per germline, CDR1 SGHVS and CDR2 FNYEAQ. This CDR3 is built from 16 residues. V lost 5 bases to trimming and J lost 0 bases; unmatched junction nucleotides: 7. CDR3 nucleotide sequence: TGTGCCAGCAGCCAGGGACAGACGAGCTCCTACAATGAGCAGTTCTTC. Translation: CASSQGQTSSYNEQFF.

This sequence joins TRBV18 and TRBJ2-6; weak D call: TRBD2 (6 bases). The germline V gene encodes CDR1 KGHSH and CDR2 LQKENI. The CDR3 is 16 amino acids. The germline V and J ends were trimmed by 5 bases and 2 bases, with 13 bases remaining between them. CDR3 protein: CASSSLGGTGANVLTF. The CDR3 coding sequence is TGTGCCAGCTCATCACTCGGAGGGACTGGGGCCAACGTCCTGACTTTC.

The rearrangement links TRBV5-1 to TRBJ2-1; possible D gene TRBD2, 5 bases. This CDR3 is 13 amino acids long. Germline lookup yields CDR1 SGHRS and CDR2 YFSETQ. V lost 2 bases and J lost 6, with 9 bases in between. This chain's CDR3 is CASSFNGVNEQFF. CDR3 coding DNA: TGCGCCAGCAGCTTTAACGGGGTCAATGAGCAGTTCTTC.

J is TRBJ2-2 and V is TRBV13; 9 bases match TRBD2. Unmatched junction bases numbered 9, after V lost 5 bases and J lost 2 bases. Germline V gene data show CDR1 as PRHDT and CDR2 as FYEKMQ (reference sequence). CDR3 size: 17 residues. This chain's CDR3 is CASSLSVAGVNTGELFF. DNA of the CDR3: TGTGCCAGCAGCCTCTCCGTAGCGGGAGTAAACACCGGGGAGCTGTTTTTT.

This chain connects TRBV29-1 to TRBJ1-1, with TRBD1 matching 9 bases. J gave up 1 base and V 6 bases, and 3 bases lay outside the gene matches. The CDR3 has 13 amino acids. CDR1 is SQVTM, CDR2 ANQGSEA, per germline. CDR3 residues: CSVAGQGNTEAFF. The CDR3 DNA reads as TGCAGCGTCGCGGGACAGGGGAACACTGAAGCTTTCTTT.

The rearrangement uses TRBV9 and TRBJ1-3, with a tentative D call TRBD1 (5 bases). The CDR3 runs to 16 residues. Germline assignment: CDR1 SGDLS and CDR2 YYNGEE. V was trimmed by 5 bases and J by 0 bases, leaving 15 bases between them. The CDR3 here is CASSRLRQPSGNTIYF. CDR3 coding DNA: TGTGCCAGCAGTCGCTTGAGACAGCCCTCTGGAAACACCATATATTTT. Full variable domain (missing parts from reference TRBV9 and TRBJ1-3): DSGVTQTPKHLITATGQRVTLRCSPRSGDLSVYWYQQSLDQGLQFLIQYYNGEERAKGNILERFSAQQFPDLHSELNLSSLELGDSALYFCASSRLRQPSGNTIYFGEGSWLTVV.